One and the same sample provided the 3 T cell receptor beta chains below, sequenced in a study of blood T cell repertoires in COVID-19. Assay: immunoSEQ multiplex PCR; the TCRdb copy retains only in-frame clones and omits some. The table has over 200,000 clones, about 90% seen once. Input material: peripheral blood. The receptors were gathered from a man aged 35 to 55 with active or convalescent COVID-19.

The chain links TRBV19 to TRBJ2-6; D remains unclear. V was clipped by 7 bases and J by 0 bases, with 4 bases between them. Germline V gene data show CDR1 as LNHDA and CDR2 as SQIVND (reference sequence). The CDR3 extends over 13 amino acids. CDR3 sequence reads: CASTFSGANVLTF. CDR3 coding DNA: TGTGCCAGTACTTTCTCTGGGGCCAACGTCCTGACTTTC.

This chain links TRBV24-1 with TRBJ2-5; the match to TRBD2 covers 10 bases. With V trimmed by 3 bases and J by 4 bases, 7 bases remained unmatched. The CDR3 consists of 16 residues. From germline, CDR1 is KGHDR and CDR2 SFDVKD. The CDR3 DNA follows: TGTGCCACCAGTGATCCCCTAGCGGGGGCAGGAGAGACCCAGTACTTC. Translated: CATSDPLAGAGETQYF.

The rearrangement uses TRBV9 and TRBJ1-3; D unclear. The germline gives CDR1 SGDLS, CDR2 YYNGEE. Trimming took off 0 bases at V and 4 bases at J, with 5 bases between the two ends. This CDR3 has 13 amino acids. The CDR3 protein is CASSVASGNTIYF. DNA for the CDR3: TGTGCCAGCAGCGTAGCCTCCGGAAACACCATATATTTT.